This TCR beta chain was sequenced for a study of a mutant IDH1 vaccine in newly diagnosed glioma. About the study: An approximately 62% male, 37.5% female split and a mean age of about 44 years characterized treated patients. Pretreatment consisted of radiotherapy, temozolomide, or both, with most receiving both.

As for this clone: Its antigen is not known.

The study, taken as a whole, reports: The vaccine induced immune responses, and these occurred in around 93% of patients.

This CDR3 is built from 16 residues. Germline values: CDR1 ENHRY, CDR2 SYGVKD. V lost 0 bases, J lost 11 bases, and 17 bases lay in between. Some clones are missing from TCRdb's copy, which holds only in-frame ones; the method was immunoSEQ multiplex PCR. In the table there are around 87,000 clones, around 82% of which are singletons. Time point in this sample: baseline, week 1 (first vaccination visit). Described treatment: pre-vaccination baseline after standard-of-care therapy. The donors' diagnosis was new WHO grade 3 or 4 astrocytoma that was IDH1-mutant and ATRX-lost. The sequencing used PBMCs, collected from a glioma patient treated with radiotherapy, temozolomide or both. The rearrangement joins TRBV10-3 to TRBJ1-6, with a possible D match to TRBD1 (5 bases). The TCR sequence derives from a woman aged 50 to 60 with glioma. CDR3 amino acids: CAISESSVREGTPLHF. Here the CDR3 DNA reads TGTGCCATCAGTGAGTCGAGTGTAAGAGAGGGGACACCCCTCCACTTT.